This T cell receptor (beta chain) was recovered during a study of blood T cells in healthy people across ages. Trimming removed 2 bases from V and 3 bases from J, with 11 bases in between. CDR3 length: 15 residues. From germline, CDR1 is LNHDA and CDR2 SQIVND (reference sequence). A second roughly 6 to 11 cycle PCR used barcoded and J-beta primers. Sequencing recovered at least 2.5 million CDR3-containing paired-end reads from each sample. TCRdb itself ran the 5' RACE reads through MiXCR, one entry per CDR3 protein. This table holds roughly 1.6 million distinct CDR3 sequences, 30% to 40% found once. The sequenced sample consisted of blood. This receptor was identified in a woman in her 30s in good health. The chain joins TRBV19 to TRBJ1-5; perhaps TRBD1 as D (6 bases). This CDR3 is CASSIRSGDNQPQHF. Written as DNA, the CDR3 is TGTGCCAGTAGTATACGGTCAGGGGACAATCAGCCCCAGCATTTT.